Following are 13 T cell receptor beta chains from one sample sequenced in a study of early T cells in non-severe SARS-CoV-2 infection. TCRdb used MiXCR to reprocess the 5' RACE reads, holding one entry per CDR3 protein. The sample holds 79,000 or so distinct CDR3 sequences; 13% are singletons and the top ten take less than 1.5%. Material for sequencing was whole blood. Receptors were obtained from an adult who was a healthcare worker with PCR-confirmed SARS-CoV-2 infection or an uninfected control (not recorded which).

This clonotype was seen at least ten times. This chain uses TRBV11-2 with TRBJ2-7; D gene ambiguous. Germline CDR1 reads SGHAT; CDR2 reads FQNNGV. CDR3 length: 12 amino acids. The V end was cut by 5 bases, the J end by 1 base, with 6 bases between. The CDR3 DNA reads as TGTGCCAGCAGCCCACGGTCCTACGAGCAGTACTTC. Protein sequence: CASSPRSYEQYF. The full variable domain, completed using reference TRBV11-2 and TRBJ2-7, is EAGVAQSPRYKIIEKRQSVAFWCNPISGHATLYWYQQILGQGPKLLIQFQNNGVVDDSQLPKDRFSAERLKGVDSTLKIQPAKLEDSAVYLCASSPRSYEQYFGPGTRLTVT.

The table lists this clonotype with a few counts. V and J are TRBV7-9 and TRBJ2-7, with D possibly being TRBD2 (6 bases). The CDR3 loop spans 13 amino acids. The V and J ends lost 5 bases and 5 bases respectively, with 13 bases between them. CDR1 is SEHNR and CDR2 is FQNEAQ in the germline V gene (reference sequence). The CDR3 region is CASSQAGGHEQYF. The CDR3 bases are TGTGCCAGCAGCCAAGCCGGGGGTCACGAGCAGTACTTC.

The chain uses TRBV6-5 and TRBJ1-2, with a weak D call TRBD1 (5 bases). The germline CDR1 and CDR2 sequences are MNHEY and SVGAGI. The CDR3 spans 13 residues. Between the trimmed V and J ends, which lost 8 bases and 2 bases, there was a span of 12 bases. Written as DNA, the CDR3 is TGTGCCAGCGGGACCGGGAAGAACTATGGCTACACCTTC. This encodes CASGTGKNYGYTF.

This clonotype appeared many times. The rearrangement uses TRBV30 and TRBJ1-1, with D possibly TRBD1 on 6 matching bases. V was pared by 4 bases and J by 5 bases, with 17 bases between. Germline CDR1 and CDR2: GTSNPN and SVGIG (reference sequence). The CDR3 length is 14 residues. CDR3 in amino acids: CAWNIQGRVTEAFF. DNA for the CDR3: TGTGCCTGGAACATACAGGGACGTGTTACTGAAGCTTTCTTT.

J is TRBJ2-5 and V is TRBV6-1; 13 bases align to TRBD2. The V and J ends lost 3 bases and 5 bases, in that order; junction bases with no gene match: 6. The CDR3 has 16 amino acids. The V gene's germline CDR1 is MNHNS and CDR2 SASEGT. Written as DNA, the CDR3 is TGTGCCAGCAGTGAGCGGACTAGCGGGGGCGGGGAGACCCAGTACTTC. This gives the protein CASSERTSGGGETQYF.

This clonotype has a handful of counts. The rearrangement joins TRBV27 to TRBJ2-7; D is perhaps TRBD1 (6 bases). The CDR3 is made up of 14 amino acids. Germline CDR1 and CDR2: MNHEY and SMNVEV (reference sequence). V was clipped by 5 bases and J by 4 bases, with 15 bases between them. The DNA for the CDR3 is TGTGCCAGCAGTCCCCAAACAGGGATGTACGAGCAGTACTTC. It specifies CASSPQTGMYEQYF.

Ten or more counts support this clonotype. This chain links TRBV2 with TRBJ2-3; D gene unclear. Germline V gene sequence: CDR1 SNHLY, CDR2 FYNNEI. V dropped 3 bases and J dropped 0 bases, with 4 bases sitting between them. The CDR3 consists of 13 residues. This CDR3 is CASSDASTDTQYF. The CDR3 region has the DNA TGTGCCAGCAGTGACGCCAGCACAGATACGCAGTATTTT.

The chain couples TRBV27 to TRBJ2-1, with TRBD2 matching over 13 bases. J was trimmed by 0 bases and V by 8 bases; bases with no gene match: 10. This CDR3 spans 18 amino acids. Germline CDR1 MNHEY, CDR2 SMNVEV (reference sequence). The CDR3 region is CASYSGLAGLSSYNEQFF. The CDR3 coding sequence is TGTGCCAGCTATTCGGGACTAGCGGGGTTGAGCTCCTACAATGAGCAGTTCTTC.

This clonotype was counted many times. The chain combines TRBV6-6 with TRBJ2-5, with 7 bases that match TRBD1. The CDR3 length is 15 residues. CDR1 is MNHNY, CDR2 SVGAGI, per germline (reference sequence). The J segment lost 1 base and the V segment lost 7 bases, leaving 9 bases of the junction unmatched. CDR3 DNA: TGTGCCAGCACCCAACAGGGGTCCTCCCAAGAGACCCAGTACTTC. It specifies CASTQQGSSQETQYF.

J is TRBJ2-7 and V is TRBV29-1; D is undetermined. This CDR3 region has 12 residues. Germline CDR1 SQVTM, CDR2 ANQGSEA. Trimming cost V 5 bases and J 0 bases, with 8 bases left between them. The DNA of the CDR3 is TGCAGCGTTTGGGAACTCTCCTACGAGCAGTACTTC. This translates into CSVWELSYEQYF.

The CDR3 bases are TGTGCCAGCAGTACTAGCGGGGCTGGCGGAGAGCAGTTCTTC. Its protein is CASSTSGAGGEQFF. The V gene is TRBV28, the J gene TRBJ2-1; 10 positions match TRBD2. The CDR3 is 14 residues long. From germline, CDR1 is MDHEN and CDR2 SYDVKM. V was pared by 5 bases and J by 10 bases, with 8 bases of the junction left unmatched.

The CDR3 reads CASSPSGTNYEQYF. CDR3 in DNA: TGTGCCAGCAGTCCATCCGGGACAAACTACGAGCAGTACTTC. The chain couples TRBV28 to TRBJ2-7; TRBD1 is a possible D gene (6 bases). Germline CDR1 reads MDHEN; CDR2 reads SYDVKM. The CDR3 has 14 residues. Trimming stripped 5 bases from V and 3 bases from J, with 14 bases between.

This clonotype was seen many times. This rearrangement joins TRBV6-2 or TRBV6-3 to TRBJ2-3, with D uncertain. The V end lost 4 bases, the J end lost 4 bases, and 9 bases lay between the germline ends. The CDR3 has 13 amino acids. The germline V gene has CDR1 MNHEY and CDR2 SVGEGT. The chain's CDR3 is CASSFSRADTQYF. The CDR3 nucleotides are TGTGCCAGCAGTTTTAGTCGAGCAGATACGCAGTATTTT.